This T cell receptor (beta chain) stems from a study of shared clonotypes between healthy human individuals. Study overall: The donors, a couple of women and three men, were aged 18 to 49. General study findings and limits: The sole specimen, blood, was sampled, and tissue repertoires likely differ. Larger estimated richness was generally seen in naive subsets than in memory subsets.

On this clone itself: The antigen is undetermined.

Replicate sorted-subset PCRs were loaded with roughly 190 ng DNA, 30,000 to 35,000 T cell genomes. Libraries were prepared by immunoSEQ multiplex PCR; TCRdb keeps only in-frame clonotypes and omits some of them. The sample yields over 1.4 million clones, 95% to 97% seen once. CDR1 and CDR2 from the germline V gene are MNHEY and SVGAGI. V was pared by 5 bases and J by 2 bases, with 13 bases between. The CDR3 covers 14 residues. The chain combines TRBV6-5 with TRBJ2-7, with D perhaps assigned TRBD1 or TRBD2 (5 bases each). This receptor was taken from a man younger than 40 in good health. Sequencing used naive CD4+ T cells sorted from blood. Documented subset: CD45RA+ positively selected. Here the CDR3 reads CASSMTAVPYEQYF. The DNA of the CDR3 is TGTGCCAGCAGTATGACAGCGGTCCCCTACGAGCAGTACTTC.